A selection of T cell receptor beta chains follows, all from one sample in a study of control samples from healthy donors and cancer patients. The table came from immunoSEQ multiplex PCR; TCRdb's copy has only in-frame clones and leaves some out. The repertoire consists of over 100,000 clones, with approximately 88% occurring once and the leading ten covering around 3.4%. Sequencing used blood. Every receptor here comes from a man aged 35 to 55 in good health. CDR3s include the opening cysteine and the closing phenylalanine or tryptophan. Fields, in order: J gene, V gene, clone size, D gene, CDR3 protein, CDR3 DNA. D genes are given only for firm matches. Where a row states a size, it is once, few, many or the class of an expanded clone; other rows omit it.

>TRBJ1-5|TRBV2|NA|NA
CASRGQGRGNQPQHF
TGTGCCAGCAGGGGGCAGGGTCGCGGCAATCAGCCCCAGCATTTT
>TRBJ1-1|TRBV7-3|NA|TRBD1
CASSPGQGPAEAFF
TGTGCCAGCAGTCCTGGACAGGGGCCGGCTGAAGCTTTCTTT
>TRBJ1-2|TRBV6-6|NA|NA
CASSPVNYGYTF
TGTGCCAGCAGCCCCGTGAACTATGGCTACACCTTC
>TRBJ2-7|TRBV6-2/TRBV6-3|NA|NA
CASSWFGSSYEQYF
TGTGCCAGCAGTTGGTTTGGCAGCTCCTACGAGCAGTACTTC
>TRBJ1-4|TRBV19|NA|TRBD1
CASSNPGQGRWGEKLFF
TGTGCCAGTAGTAACCCGGGACAGGGTCGATGGGGAGAAAAACTGTTTTTT
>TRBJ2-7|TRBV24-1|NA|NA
CATSDGASSYEQYF
TGTGCCACCAGTGATGGGGCGAGCTCCTACGAGCAGTACTTC
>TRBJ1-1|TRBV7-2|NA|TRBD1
CASTPLSGTGSRSTEAFF
TGTGCCAGCACCCCACTTAGCGGGACAGGGTCGCGTAGCACTGAAGCTTTCTTT
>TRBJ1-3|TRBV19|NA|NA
CASTPDGHTIYF
TGTGCCAGTACCCCTGACGGACACACCATATATTTT
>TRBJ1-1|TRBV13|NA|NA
CASSFGYTEAFF
TGTGCCAGCAGCTTTGGGTACACTGAAGCTTTCTTT
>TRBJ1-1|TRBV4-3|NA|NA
CASSQDPRGRGAFF
TGCGCCAGCAGCCAAGATCCAAGGGGCAGGGGAGCTTTCTTT
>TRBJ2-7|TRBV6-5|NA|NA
CASNPAESSSYEQYF
TGTGCCAGCAATCCGGCTGAGTCCAGCTCCTACGAGCAGTACTTC
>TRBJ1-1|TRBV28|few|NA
CASSLYAFGAFF
TGTGCCAGCAGTCTATACGCCTTCGGGGCTTTCTTT
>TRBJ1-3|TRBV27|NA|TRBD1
CASKGQFSGNTIYF
TGTGCCAGCAAGGGACAGTTCTCTGGAAACACCATATATTTT
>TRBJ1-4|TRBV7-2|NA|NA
CASSSGGGSEKLFF
TGTGCCAGCAGCTCCGGGGGGGGCTCTGAAAAACTGTTTTTT
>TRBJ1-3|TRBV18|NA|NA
CASSMDLGGPGNTIYF
TGTGCCAGCTCTATGGACTTGGGGGGGCCTGGAAACACCATATATTTT
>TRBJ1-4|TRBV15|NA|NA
CATSRDLRGVEKLFF
TGTGCCACCAGCAGAGATCTCAGGGGCGTTGAAAAACTGTTTTTT
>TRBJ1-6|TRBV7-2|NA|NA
CASSLRASGGLNSPLHF
TGTGCCAGCAGCCTAAGGGCTAGTGGTGGCCTAAATTCACCCCTCCACTTT
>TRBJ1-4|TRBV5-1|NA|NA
CASSFSGQPNEKLFF
TGCGCCAGCAGCTTTTCGGGACAACCCAATGAAAAACTGTTTTTT
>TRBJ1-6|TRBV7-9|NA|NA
CASSPGFRSPLHF
TGTGCCAGCAGTCCAGGGTTCCGATCACCCCTCCACTTT
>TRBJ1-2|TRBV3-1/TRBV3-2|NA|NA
CASSPLGGYGYTF
TGTGCCAGCAGCCCGTTGGGGGGCTATGGCTACACCTTC
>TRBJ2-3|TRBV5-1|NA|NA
CASSWGSGSSTDTQYF
TGCGCCAGCAGCTGGGGGTCGGGGTCTAGCACAGATACGCAGTATTTT
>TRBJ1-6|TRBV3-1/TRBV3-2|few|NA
CASSQGTAYNSPLHF
TGTGCCAGCAGCCAAGGGACGGCCTATAATTCACCCCTCCACTTT
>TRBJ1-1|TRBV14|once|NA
CASSQSQVFNTEAFF
TGTGCCAGCAGCCAGTCTCAGGTATTTAACACTGAAGCTTTCTTT
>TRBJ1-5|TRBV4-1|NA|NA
CASSPGRLSNQPQHF
TGCGCCAGCAGCCCGGGACGGTTAAGCAATCAGCCCCAGCATTTT
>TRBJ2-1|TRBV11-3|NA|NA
CASSPPGVGVEQFF
TGTGCCAGCAGCCCCCCCGGGGTGGGAGTTGAGCAGTTCTTC
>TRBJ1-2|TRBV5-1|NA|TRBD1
CASSVDRVYGYTF
TGCGCCAGCAGCGTGGACAGGGTCTATGGCTACACCTTC
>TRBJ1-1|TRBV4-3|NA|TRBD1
CASSLRTGRDTEAFF
TGCGCCAGCAGCCTACGGACAGGGAGGGACACTGAAGCTTTCTTT
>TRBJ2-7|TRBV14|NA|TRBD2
CASSPHPSGGLTYEQYF
TGTGCCAGCAGCCCGCACCCTAGCGGGGGGCTAACCTACGAGCAGTACTTC
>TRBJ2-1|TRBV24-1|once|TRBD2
CATSDSTQRGGKNEQFF
TGTGCCACCAGTGACTCTACACAGCGGGGGGGCAAGAATGAGCAGTTCTTC
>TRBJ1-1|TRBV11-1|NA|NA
CASSSLLRNTEAFF
TGTGCCAGCAGTTCCCTTTTGCGGAACACTGAAGCTTTCTTT
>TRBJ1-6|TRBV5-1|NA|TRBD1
CASCLGTGFNSPLHF
TGCGCCAGCTGCCTCGGGACAGGGTTTAATTCACCCCTCCACTTT
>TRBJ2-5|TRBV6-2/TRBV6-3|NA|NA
CASSYGTGSETQYF
TGTGCCAGCAGTTACGGAACAGGATCAGAGACCCAGTACTTC
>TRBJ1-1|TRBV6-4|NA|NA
CASRNPPGHRWDTEAFF
TGTGCCAGCAGGAACCCTCCAGGGCACCGGTGGGACACTGAAGCTTTCTTT
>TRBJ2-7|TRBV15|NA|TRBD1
CATSLDRGDEQYF
TGTGCCACCAGCCTCGACAGGGGCGACGAGCAGTACTTC
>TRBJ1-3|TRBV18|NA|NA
CASSPGLLEGNTIYF
TGTGCCAGCTCACCAGGCCTCTTGGAAGGAAACACCATATATTTT
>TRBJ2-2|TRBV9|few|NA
CASSVYANTGELFF
TGTGCCAGCAGCGTGTACGCGAACACCGGGGAGCTGTTTTTT
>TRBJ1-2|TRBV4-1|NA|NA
CASSQAYVGDYGYTF
TGCGCCAGCAGCCAGGCTTACGTGGGAGACTATGGCTACACCTTC
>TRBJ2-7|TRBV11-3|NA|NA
CASSPTGNEQYF
TGTGCCAGCAGCCCCACAGGGAACGAGCAGTACTTC
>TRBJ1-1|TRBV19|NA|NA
CASSPGQNTEAFF
TGTGCCAGTAGTCCCGGACAGAACACTGAAGCTTTCTTT
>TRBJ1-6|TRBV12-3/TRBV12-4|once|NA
CASSLVWGSPLHF
TGTGCCAGCAGTTTAGTGTGGGGTTCACCCCTCCACTTT
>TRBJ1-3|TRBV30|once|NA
CAWTQGRNTIYF
TGTGCCTGGACCCAAGGGCGAAACACCATATATTTT
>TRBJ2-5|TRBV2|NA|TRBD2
CASRVRLAGQETQYF
TGTGCCAGCAGAGTGCGACTAGCGGGGCAAGAGACCCAGTACTTC
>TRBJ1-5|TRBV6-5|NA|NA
CASSYSSGPNQPQHF
TGTGCCAGCAGTTACTCGAGTGGTCCTAATCAGCCCCAGCATTTT
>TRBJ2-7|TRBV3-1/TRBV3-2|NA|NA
CASSRKGAYEQYF
TGTGCCAGCAGCCGAAAAGGGGCCTACGAGCAGTACTTC
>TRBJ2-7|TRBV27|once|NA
CASSLKMSYQGSYEQYF
TGTGCCAGCAGTTTAAAGATGTCTTATCAAGGGAGCTACGAGCAGTACTTC
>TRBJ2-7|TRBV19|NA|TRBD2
CASRAPGTSKGEQYF
TGTGCCAGTAGAGCCCCCGGGACTAGCAAGGGCGAGCAGTACTTC
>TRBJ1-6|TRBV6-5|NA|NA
CASSYSISRPNSPLHF
TGTGCCAGCAGTTACTCGATAAGCCGGCCTAATTCACCCCTCCACTTT
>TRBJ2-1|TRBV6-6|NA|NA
CASNHAQGNEQFF
TGTGCCAGCAACCACGCCCAGGGAAATGAGCAGTTCTTC
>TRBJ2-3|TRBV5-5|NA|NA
CASSSYTDTQYF
TGTGCCAGCAGCTCCTACACAGATACGCAGTATTTT
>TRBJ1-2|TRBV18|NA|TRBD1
CASSPDRVRMGGYTF
TGTGCCAGCTCACCAGACAGGGTCAGAATGGGGGGCTACACCTTC
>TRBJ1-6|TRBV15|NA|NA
CATLLRAGHNSPLHF
TGTGCCACCCTCCTTCGGGCAGGTCATAATTCACCCCTCCACTTT
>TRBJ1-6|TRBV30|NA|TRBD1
CACARGYNSPLHF
TGTGCCTGTGCCAGGGGGTATAATTCACCCCTCCACTTT
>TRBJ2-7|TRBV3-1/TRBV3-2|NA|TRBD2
CASSQVPSGAYEQYF
TGTGCCAGCAGCCAAGTTCCTAGCGGGGCCTACGAGCAGTACTTC
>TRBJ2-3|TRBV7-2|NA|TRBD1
CASSLGTGGGDTQYF
TGTGCCAGCAGCCTCGGGACAGGGGGTGGCGATACGCAGTATTTT
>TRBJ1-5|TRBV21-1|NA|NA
CASSKGGPTGSYSNQPQHF
TGTGCCAGCAGCAAAGGGGGTCCCACAGGGTCCTATAGCAATCAGCCCCAGCATTTT
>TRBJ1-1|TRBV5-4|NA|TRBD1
CASTGDRTNTEAFF
TGTGCCAGCACCGGGGACAGAACAAACACTGAAGCTTTCTTT
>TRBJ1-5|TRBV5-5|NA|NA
CASSLSLSNQPQHF
TGTGCCAGCAGCTTGTCCCTTAGCAATCAGCCCCAGCATTTT
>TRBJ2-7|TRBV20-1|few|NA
CSAREGYEQYF
TGCAGTGCTAGAGAGGGCTACGAGCAGTACTTC